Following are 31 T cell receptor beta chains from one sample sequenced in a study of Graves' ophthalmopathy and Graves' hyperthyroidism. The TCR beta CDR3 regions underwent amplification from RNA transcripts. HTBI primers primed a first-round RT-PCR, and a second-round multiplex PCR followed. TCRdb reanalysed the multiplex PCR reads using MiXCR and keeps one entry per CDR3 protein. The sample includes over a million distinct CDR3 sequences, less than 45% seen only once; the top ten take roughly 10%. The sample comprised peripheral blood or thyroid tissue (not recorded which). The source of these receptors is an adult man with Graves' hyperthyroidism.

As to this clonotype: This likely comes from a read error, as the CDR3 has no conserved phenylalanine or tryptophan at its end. This CDR3 is CASSFSGTVNSPLHS. The DNA for the CDR3 is TGTGCCAGCAGCTTCTCCGGGACCGTAAATTCACCCCTCCACTCT. This rearrangement joins TRBV9 to TRBJ1-6; D is possibly TRBD1 (5 bases). Germline CDR1 SGDLS, CDR2 YYNGEE. Trimming removed 4 bases from V and 7 bases from J, with 15 bases in between. This CDR3 is built from 15 residues.

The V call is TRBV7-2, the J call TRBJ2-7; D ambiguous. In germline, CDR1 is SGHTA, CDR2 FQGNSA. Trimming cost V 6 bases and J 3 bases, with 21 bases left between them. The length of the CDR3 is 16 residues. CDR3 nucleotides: TGTGCCAGCAGTCTCCCTTCACCCCAAAGCATCTACGAGCAGTACTTC. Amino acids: CASSLPSPQSIYEQYF.

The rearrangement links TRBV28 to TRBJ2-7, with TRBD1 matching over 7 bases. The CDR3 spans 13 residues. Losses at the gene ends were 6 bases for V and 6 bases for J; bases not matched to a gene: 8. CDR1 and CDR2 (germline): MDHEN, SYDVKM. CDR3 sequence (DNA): TGTGCCAGCAGGGGGACAGATAGCCGCGAGCAGTACTTC. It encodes CASRGTDSREQYF.

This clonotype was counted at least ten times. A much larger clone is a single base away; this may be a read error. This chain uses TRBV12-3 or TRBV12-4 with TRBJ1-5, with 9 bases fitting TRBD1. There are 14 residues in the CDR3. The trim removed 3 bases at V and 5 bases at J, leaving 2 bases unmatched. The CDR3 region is CASSLGQGHQPQHF. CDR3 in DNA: TGTGCCAGCAGTTTGGGACAGGGACATCAGCCCCAGCATTTT.

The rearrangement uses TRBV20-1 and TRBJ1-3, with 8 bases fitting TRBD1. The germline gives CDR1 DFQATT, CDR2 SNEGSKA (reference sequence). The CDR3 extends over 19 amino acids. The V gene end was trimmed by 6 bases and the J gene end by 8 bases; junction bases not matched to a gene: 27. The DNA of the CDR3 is TGCAGTGCCCCTCAACCACCTAGGGGACAGGCCCGCTATGGCTACACCATATATTTT. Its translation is CSAPQPPRGQARYGYTIYF.

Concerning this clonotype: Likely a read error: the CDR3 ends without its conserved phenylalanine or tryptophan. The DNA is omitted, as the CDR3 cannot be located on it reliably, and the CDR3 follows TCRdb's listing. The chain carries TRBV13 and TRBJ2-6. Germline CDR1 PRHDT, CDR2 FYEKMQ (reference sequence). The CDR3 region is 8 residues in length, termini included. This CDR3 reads CASSLRAS.

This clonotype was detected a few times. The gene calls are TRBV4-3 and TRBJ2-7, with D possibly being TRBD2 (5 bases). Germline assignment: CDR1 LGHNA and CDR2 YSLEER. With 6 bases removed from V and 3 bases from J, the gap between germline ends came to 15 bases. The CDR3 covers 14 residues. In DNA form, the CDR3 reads TGCGCCAGCAGTAAAGGAGGCAGCAACTACGAGCAGTACTTC. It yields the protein CASSKGGSNYEQYF.

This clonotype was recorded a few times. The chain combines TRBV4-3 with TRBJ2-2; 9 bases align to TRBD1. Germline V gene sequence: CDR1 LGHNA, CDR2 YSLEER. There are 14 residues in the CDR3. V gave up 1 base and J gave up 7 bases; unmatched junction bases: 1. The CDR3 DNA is TGCGCCAGCAGCCAAGGACAGGGGGTCGGGGAGCTGTTTTTT. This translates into CASSQGQGVGELFF.

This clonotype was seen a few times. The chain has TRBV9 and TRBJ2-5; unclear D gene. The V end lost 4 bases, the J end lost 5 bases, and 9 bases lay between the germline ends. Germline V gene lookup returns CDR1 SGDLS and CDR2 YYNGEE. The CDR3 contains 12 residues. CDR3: CASSPRMETQYF. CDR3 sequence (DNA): TGTGCCAGCAGCCCCCGAATGGAGACCCAGTACTTC.

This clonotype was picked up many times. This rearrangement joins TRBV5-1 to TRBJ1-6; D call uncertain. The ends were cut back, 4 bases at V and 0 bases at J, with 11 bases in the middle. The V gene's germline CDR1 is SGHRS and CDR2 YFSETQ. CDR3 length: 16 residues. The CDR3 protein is CASSNRQSSYNSPLHF. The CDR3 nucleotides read TGCGCCAGCAGCAACCGTCAGAGCTCCTATAATTCACCCCTCCACTTT. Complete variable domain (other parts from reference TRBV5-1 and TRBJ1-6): KAGVTQTPRYLIKTRGQQVTLSCSPISGHRSVSWYQQTPGQGLQFLFEYFSETQRNKGNFPGRFSGRQFSNSRSEMNVSTLELGDSALYLCASSNRQSSYNSPLHFGNGTRLTVT.

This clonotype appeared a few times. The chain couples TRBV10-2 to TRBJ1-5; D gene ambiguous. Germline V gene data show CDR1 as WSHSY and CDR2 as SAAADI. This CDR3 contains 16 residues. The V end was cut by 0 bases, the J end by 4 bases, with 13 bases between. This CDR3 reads CASSESRTRLNQPQHF. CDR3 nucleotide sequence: TGCGCCAGCAGTGAGTCAAGGACCAGGCTTAATCAGCCCCAGCATTTT.

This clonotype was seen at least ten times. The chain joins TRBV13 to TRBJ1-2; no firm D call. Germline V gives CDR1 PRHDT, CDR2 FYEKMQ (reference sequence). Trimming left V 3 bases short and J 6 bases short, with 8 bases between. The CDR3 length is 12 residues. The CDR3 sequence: CASSFVLNGYTF. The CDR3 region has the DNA TGTGCCAGCAGCTTTGTCCTGAATGGCTACACCTTC.

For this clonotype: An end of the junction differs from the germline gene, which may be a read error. The CDR3 protein is CASSYSNRANQPQHF. DNA of the CDR3: TGTGCCAGCAGTTACTCGAACAGGGCAAACCAGCCCCAGCATTTT. The V call is TRBV10-3, the J call TRBJ1-5, with D perhaps matching TRBD1 (6 bases). This CDR3 is 15 amino acids long. CDR1 ENHRY and CDR2 SYGVKD come from the germline V gene.

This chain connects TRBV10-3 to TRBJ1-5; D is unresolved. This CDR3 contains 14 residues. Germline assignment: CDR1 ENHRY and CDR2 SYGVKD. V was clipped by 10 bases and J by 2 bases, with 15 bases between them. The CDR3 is CATTTKGGNQPQHF. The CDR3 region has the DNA TGTGCCACGACGACAAAGGGTGGCAATCAGCCCCAGCATTTT.

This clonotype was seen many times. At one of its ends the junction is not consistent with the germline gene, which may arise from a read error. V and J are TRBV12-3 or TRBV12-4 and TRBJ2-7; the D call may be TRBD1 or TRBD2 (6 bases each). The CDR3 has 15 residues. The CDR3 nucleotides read TGTGCCAGCAGCTTAGAGGGGGGCCTCTCCTACGAGCAGTACTTC. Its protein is CASSLEGGLSYEQYF.

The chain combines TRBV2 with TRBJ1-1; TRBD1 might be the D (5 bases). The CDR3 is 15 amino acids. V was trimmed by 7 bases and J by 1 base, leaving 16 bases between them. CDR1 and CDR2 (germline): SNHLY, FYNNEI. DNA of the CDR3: TGTGCCAGCACCCCGGGGGGGGGGGAGAACACTGAAGCTTTCTTT. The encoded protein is CASTPGGGENTEAFF.

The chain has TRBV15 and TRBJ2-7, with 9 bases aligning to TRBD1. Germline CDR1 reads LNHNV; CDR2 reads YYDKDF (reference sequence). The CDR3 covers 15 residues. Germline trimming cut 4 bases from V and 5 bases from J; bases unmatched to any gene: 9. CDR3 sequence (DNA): TGTGCCACCAGCACTTCGACAGGGGGGTCGGACGAGCAGTACTTC. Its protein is CATSTSTGGSDEQYF.

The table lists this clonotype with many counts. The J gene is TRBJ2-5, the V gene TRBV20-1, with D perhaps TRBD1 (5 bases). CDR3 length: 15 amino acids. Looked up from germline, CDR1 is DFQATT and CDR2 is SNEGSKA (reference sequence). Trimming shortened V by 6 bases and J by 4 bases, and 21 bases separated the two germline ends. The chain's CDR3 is CSAGSEKGLGETQYF. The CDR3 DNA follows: TGCAGTGCCGGCTCGGAGAAGGGGCTGGGAGAGACCCAGTACTTC.

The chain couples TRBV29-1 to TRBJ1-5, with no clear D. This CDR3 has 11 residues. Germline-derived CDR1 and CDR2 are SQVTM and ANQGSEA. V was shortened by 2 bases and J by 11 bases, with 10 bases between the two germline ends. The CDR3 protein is CSVEKRETQHF. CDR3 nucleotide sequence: TGCAGCGTTGAAAAGAGGGAGACCCAGCATTTT.

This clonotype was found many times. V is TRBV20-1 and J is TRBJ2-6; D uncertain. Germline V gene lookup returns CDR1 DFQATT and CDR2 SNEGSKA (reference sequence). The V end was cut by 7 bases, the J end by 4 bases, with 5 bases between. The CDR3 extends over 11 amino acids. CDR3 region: CSGTGANVLTF. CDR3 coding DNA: TGCAGTGGCACAGGGGCCAACGTCCTGACTTTC.

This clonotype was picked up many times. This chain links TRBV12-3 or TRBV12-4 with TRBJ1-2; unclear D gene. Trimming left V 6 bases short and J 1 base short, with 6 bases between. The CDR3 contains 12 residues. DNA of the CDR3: TGTGCCAGCAGCTTCGGTAACTATGGCTACACCTTC. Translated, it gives CASSFGNYGYTF.

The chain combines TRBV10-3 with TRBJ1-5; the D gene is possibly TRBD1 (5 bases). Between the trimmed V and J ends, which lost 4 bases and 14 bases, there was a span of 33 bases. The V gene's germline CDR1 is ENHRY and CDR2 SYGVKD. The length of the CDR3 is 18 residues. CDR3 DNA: TGTGCCATCAGTGGGGGACTAGCGGTCCACGCTTCACGCGGGTACGAGCATTTT. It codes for CAISGGLAVHASRGYEHF.

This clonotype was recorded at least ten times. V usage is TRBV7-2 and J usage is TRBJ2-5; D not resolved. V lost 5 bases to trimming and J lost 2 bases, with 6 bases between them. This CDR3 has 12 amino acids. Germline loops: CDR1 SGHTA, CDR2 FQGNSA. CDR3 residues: CASSGWQETQYF. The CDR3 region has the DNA TGTGCCAGCAGCGGGTGGCAAGAGACCCAGTACTTC.

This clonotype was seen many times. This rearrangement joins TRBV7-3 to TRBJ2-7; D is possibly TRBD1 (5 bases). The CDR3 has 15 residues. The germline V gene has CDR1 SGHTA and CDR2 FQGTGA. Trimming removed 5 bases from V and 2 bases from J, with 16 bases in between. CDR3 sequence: CASSPLAGLPYEQYF. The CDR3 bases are TGTGCCAGCAGCCCGTTAGCAGGGCTGCCCTACGAGCAGTACTTC.

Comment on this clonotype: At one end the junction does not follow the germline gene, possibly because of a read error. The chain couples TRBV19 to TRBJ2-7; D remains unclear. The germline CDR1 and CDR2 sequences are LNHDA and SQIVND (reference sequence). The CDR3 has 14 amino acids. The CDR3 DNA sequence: TGTGCCAGTAGTATAGAGGCCGGGTCCTACGACCAGTACTTC. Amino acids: CASSIEAGSYDQYF.

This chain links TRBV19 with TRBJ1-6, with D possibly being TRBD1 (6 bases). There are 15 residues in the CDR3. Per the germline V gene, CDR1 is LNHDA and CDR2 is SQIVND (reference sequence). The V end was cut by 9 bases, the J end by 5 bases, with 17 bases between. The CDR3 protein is CASRFAAGDNSPLHF. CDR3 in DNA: TGTGCCAGCCGATTTGCAGCAGGGGATAATTCACCCCTCCACTTT. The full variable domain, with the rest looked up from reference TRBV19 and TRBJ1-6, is DGGITQSPKYLFRKEGQNVTLSCEQNLNHDAMYWYRQDPGQGLRLIYYSQIVNDFQKGDIAEGYSVSREKKESFPLTVTSAQKNPTAFYLCASRFAAGDNSPLHFGNGTRLTVT.

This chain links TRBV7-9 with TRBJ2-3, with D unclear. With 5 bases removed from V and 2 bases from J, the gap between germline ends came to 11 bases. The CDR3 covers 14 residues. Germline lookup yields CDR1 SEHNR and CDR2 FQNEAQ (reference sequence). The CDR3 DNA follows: TGTGCCAGCAGCCCCGTATCGACCACAGATACGCAGTATTTT. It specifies CASSPVSTTDTQYF.

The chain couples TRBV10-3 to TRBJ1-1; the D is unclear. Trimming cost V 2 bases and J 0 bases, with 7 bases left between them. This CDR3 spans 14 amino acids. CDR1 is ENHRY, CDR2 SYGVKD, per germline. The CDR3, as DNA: TGTGCCATCAGTGAGCGACAAGTGAACACTGAAGCTTTCTTT. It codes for CAISERQVNTEAFF.

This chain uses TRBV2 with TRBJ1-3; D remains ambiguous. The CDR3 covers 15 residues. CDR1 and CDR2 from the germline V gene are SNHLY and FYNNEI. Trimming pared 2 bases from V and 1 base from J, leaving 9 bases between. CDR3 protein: CASSESVGSGNTIYF. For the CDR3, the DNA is TGTGCCAGCAGTGAAAGCGTGGGGTCTGGAAACACCATATATTTT.

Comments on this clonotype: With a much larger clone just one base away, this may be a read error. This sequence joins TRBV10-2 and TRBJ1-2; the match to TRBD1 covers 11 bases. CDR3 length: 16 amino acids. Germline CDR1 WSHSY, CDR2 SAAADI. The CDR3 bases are TGTGCCAGCAGGGGGACAGGGGGGACCCTGAACTATGGCCACACCTTC. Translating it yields CASRGTGGTLNYGHTF.

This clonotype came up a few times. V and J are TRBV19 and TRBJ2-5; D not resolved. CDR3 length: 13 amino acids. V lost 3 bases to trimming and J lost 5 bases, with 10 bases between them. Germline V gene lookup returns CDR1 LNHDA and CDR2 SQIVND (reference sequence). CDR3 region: CASSMLGTETQYF. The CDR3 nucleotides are TGTGCCAGTAGTATGTTGGGTACGGAGACCCAGTACTTC.